The 3 T cell receptor beta chains in this list originate from one sample, sequenced in a study of high-grade serous ovarian cancer treatment subgroups. Tumor samples were taken before definitive surgery or chemotherapy. TCRdb's table, derived via immunoSEQ multiplex PCR, lists solely in-frame clones and lacks some. The data hold 8,000 or so clones, with about 70% observed a single time. The sample consisted of tumor tissue. These TCRs come from a human donor with high-grade serous ovarian cancer.

V and J are TRBV7-7 and TRBJ2-5; either TRBD1 or TRBD2 may fit D (5 bases each). The germline V and J ends were trimmed by 1 base and 6 bases, with 15 bases remaining between them. Germline V gives CDR1 SSHAT, CDR2 FNYEAQ (reference sequence). The CDR3 covers 15 residues. The CDR3 region has the DNA TGTGCCAGCAGCTTAGGGGTCGGGGCTGGGAAGACCCAGTACTTC. Residues: CASSLGVGAGKTQYF. Together with reference TRBV7-7 and TRBJ2-5, the CDR3 gives the full variable domain: GAGVSQSPRYKVTKRGQDVTLRCDPISSHATLYWYQQALGQGPEFLTYFNYEAQPDKSGLPSDRFSAERPEGSISTLTIQRTEQRDSAMYRCASSLGVGAGKTQYFGPGTRLLVL.

This chain uses TRBV15 with TRBJ1-2; no clear D gene. Germline V gives CDR1 LNHNV, CDR2 YYDKDF (reference sequence). V was trimmed by 3 bases and J by 2 bases, leaving 7 bases between them. CDR3 length equals 13 residues. The CDR3 sequence: CATSSNGNYGYTF. CDR3 nucleotides: TGTGCCACCAGCAGTAACGGGAACTATGGCTACACCTTC.

The J gene is TRBJ2-3, the V gene TRBV9, with 8 bases identical to TRBD2. V shed 4 bases and J 1 base; nucleotides not matched to a gene: 2. There are 14 residues in the CDR3. Per the germline V gene, CDR1 is SGDLS and CDR2 is YYNGEE. The CDR3 region is CASSSRGGTDTQYF. The CDR3 DNA sequence: TGTGCCAGCAGCTCGCGGGGGGGCACAGATACGCAGTATTTT.